This T cell receptor (beta chain) was sequenced for a study of T-cell memory formation after mild COVID-19. Remarks on this clonotype: Its antigen is currently unknown.

General study points: The CD4+ clones that contracted clustered mainly within CM and EM, and the CD8+ clones concentrated in EMRA.

TCRdb itself ran the 5' RACE reads through MiXCR, one entry per CDR3 protein. In the table there are just over 350,000 distinct CDR3 sequences, approximately 15% of which are singletons. There are 16 residues in the CDR3. Germline V CDR1 and CDR2: MNHEY, SVGEGT. V lost 2 bases to trimming and J lost 2 bases; unmatched junction nucleotides: 8. The specimen was PBMCs or a T cell subset sorted from them (not recorded which). The rearrangement links TRBV6-2 or TRBV6-3 to TRBJ2-7; 8 nucleotides agree with TRBD2. The TCR was taken from a man in his late teens or twenties who had mild COVID-19 (a few samples of this study predate the infection). Cell type and time point are not known. The CDR3 protein is CASSYPSTGGTYEQYF. The CDR3 nucleotides read TGTGCCAGCAGTTACCCCTCCACGGGGGGGACCTACGAGCAGTACTTC.